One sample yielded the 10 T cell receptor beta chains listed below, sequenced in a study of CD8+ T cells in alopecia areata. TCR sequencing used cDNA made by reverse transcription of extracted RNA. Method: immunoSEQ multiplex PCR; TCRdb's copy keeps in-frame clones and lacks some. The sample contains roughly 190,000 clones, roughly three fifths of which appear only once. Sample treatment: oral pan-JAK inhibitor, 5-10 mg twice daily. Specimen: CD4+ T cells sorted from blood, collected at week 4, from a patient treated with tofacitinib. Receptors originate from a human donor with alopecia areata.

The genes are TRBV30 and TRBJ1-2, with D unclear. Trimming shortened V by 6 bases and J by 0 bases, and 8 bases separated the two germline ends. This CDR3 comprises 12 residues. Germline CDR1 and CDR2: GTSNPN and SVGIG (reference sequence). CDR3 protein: CACQKANYGYTF. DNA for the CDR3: TGTGCCTGCCAAAAAGCTAACTATGGCTACACCTTC.

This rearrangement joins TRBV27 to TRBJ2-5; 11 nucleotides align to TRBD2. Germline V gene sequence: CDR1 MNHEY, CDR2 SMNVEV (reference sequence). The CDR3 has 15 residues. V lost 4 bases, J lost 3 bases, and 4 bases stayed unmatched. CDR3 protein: CASSSGTSGKETQYF. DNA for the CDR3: TGTGCCAGCAGTTCCGGGACTAGCGGAAAAGAGACCCAGTACTTC.

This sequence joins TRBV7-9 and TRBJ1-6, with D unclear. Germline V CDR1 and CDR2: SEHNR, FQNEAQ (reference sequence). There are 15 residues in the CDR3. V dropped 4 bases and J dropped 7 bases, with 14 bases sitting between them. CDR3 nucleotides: TGTGCCAGCAGCTCGGCGGCAGTCGCGAATTCACCCCTCCACTTT. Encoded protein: CASSSAAVANSPLHF.

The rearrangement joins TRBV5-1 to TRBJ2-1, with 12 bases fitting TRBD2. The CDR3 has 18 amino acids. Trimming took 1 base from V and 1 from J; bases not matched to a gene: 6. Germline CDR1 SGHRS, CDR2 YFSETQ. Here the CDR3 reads CASSLTGLAGLSYNEQFF. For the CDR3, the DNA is TGCGCCAGCAGCTTGACGGGACTAGCGGGCCTATCCTACAATGAGCAGTTCTTC.

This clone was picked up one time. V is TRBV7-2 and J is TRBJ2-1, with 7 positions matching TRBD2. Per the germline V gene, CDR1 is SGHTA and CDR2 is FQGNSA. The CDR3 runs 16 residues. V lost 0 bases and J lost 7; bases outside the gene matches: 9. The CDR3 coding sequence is TGTGCCAGCAGCTTAGCGAGGGGACTATCTGGGAATGAGCAGTTCTTC. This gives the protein CASSLARGLSGNEQFF.

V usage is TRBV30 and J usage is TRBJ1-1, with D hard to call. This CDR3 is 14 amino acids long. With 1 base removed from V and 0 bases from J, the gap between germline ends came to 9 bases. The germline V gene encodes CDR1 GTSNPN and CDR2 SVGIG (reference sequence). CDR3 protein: CAWSEGIMNTEAFF. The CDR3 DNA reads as TGTGCCTGGAGTGAGGGAATTATGAACACTGAAGCTTTCTTT.

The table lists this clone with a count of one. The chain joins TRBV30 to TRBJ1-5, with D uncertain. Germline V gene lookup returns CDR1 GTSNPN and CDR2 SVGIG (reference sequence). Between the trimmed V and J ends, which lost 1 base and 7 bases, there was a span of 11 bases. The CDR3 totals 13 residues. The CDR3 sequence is CAWSAGSRQPQHF. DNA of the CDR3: TGTGCCTGGAGTGCTGGTTCTCGGCAGCCCCAGCATTTT.

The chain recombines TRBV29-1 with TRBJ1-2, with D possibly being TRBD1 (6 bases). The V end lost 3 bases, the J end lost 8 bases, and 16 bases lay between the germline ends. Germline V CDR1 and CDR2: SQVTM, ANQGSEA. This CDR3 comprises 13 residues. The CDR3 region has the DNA TGCAGCGTTGATTGGCCCAGGGGTTACGGCTACACCTTC. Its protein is CSVDWPRGYGYTF.

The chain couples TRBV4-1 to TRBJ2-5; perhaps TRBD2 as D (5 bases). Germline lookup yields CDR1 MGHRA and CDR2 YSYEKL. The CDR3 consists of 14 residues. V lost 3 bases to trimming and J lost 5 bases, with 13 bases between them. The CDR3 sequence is CASSHPLRGETQYF. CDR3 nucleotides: TGCGCCAGCAGCCATCCCCTTCGGGGTGAGACCCAGTACTTC.

CDR3 region: CSVPRGSGIYEQFF. The CDR3 DNA sequence: TGCAGCGTTCCCCGAGGGAGTGGGATCTATGAGCAGTTCTTC. The chain uses TRBV29-1 and TRBJ2-1; the D gene is possibly TRBD2 (5 bases). Germline V gives CDR1 SQVTM, CDR2 ANQGSEA. The CDR3 runs 14 residues. Trimming removed 5 bases at V and 8 bases at J, with 19 bases between.